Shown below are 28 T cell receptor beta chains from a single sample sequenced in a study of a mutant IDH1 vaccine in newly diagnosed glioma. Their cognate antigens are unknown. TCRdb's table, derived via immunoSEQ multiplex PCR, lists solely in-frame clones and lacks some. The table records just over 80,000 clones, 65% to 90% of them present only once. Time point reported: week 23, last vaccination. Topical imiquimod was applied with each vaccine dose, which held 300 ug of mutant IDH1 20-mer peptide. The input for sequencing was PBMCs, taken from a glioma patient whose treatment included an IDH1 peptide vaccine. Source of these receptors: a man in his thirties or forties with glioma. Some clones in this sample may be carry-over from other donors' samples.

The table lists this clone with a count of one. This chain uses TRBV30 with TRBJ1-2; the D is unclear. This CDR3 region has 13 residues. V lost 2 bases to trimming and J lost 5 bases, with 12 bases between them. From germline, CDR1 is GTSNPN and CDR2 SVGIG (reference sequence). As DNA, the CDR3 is TGTGCCTGGAGTTTATCAGGAGATTATGGCTACACCTTC. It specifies CAWSLSGDYGYTF.

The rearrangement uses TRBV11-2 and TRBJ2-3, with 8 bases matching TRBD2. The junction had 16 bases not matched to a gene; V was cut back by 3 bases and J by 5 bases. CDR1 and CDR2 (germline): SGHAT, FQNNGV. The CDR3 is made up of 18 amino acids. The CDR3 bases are TGTGCCAGCAGCTTCCTAGGGGAGCGGGAGTTTCTAAAAGATACGCAGTATTTT. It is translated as CASSFLGEREFLKDTQYF.

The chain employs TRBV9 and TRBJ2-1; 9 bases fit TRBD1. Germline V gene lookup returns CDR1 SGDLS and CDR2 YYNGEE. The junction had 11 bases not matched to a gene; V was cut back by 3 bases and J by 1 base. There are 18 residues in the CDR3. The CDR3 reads CASSAGGTGIRSYNEQFF. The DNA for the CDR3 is TGTGCCAGCAGCGCGGGTGGGACAGGGATAAGGTCCTACAATGAGCAGTTCTTC. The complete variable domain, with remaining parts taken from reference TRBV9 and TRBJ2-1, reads DSGVTQTPKHLITATGQRVTLRCSPRSGDLSVYWYQQSLDQGLQFLIQYYNGEERAKGNILERFSAQQFPDLHSELNLSSLELGDSALYFCASSAGGTGIRSYNEQFFGPGTRLTVL.

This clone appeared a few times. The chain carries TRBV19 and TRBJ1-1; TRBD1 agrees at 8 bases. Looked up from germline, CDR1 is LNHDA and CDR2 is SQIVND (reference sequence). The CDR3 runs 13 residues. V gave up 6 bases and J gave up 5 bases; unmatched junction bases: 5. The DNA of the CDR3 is TGTGCCAGTAGACCCAGGGGGCCGACTGAAGCTTTCTTT. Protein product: CASRPRGPTEAFF. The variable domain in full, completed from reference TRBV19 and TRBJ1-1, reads DGGITQSPKYLFRKEGQNVTLSCEQNLNHDAMYWYRQDPGQGLRLIYYSQIVNDFQKGDIAEGYSVSREKKESFPLTVTSAQKNPTAFYLCASRPRGPTEAFFGQGTRLTVV.

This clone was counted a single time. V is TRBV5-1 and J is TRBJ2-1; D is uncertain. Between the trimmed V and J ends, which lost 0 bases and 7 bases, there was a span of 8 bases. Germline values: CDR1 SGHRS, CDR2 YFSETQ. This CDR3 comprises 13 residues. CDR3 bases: TGCGCCAGCAGCTTGGAAGCGAGAAATGAGCAGTTCTTC. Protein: CASSLEARNEQFF.

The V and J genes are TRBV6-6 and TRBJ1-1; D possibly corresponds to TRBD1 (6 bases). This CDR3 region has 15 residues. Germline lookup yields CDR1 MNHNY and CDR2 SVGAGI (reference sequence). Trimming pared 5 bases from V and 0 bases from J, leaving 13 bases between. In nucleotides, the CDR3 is TGTGCCAGCAGTCACCCGGGACACCTGAACACTGAAGCTTTCTTT. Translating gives CASSHPGHLNTEAFF.

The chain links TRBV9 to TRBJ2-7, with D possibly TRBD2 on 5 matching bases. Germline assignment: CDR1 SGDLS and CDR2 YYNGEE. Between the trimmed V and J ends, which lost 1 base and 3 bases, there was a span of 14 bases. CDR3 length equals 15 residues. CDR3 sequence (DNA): TGTGCCAGCAGCGTAAGGAGCGGAGATCTCTACGAGCAGTACTTC. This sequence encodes CASSVRSGDLYEQYF.

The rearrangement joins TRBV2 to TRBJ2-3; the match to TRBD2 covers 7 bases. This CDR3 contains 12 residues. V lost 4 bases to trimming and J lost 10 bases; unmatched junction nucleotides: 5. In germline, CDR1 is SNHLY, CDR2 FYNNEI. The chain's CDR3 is CASSGGGGSQYF. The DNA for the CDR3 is TGTGCCAGCAGTGGTGGCGGGGGATCGCAGTATTTT.

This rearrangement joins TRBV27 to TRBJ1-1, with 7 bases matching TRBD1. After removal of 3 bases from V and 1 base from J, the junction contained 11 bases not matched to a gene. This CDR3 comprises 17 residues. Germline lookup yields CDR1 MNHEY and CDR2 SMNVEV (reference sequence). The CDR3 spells CASSFIYRGGGNTEAFF. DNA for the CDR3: TGTGCCAGCAGTTTCATCTACAGGGGAGGAGGGAACACTGAAGCTTTCTTT.

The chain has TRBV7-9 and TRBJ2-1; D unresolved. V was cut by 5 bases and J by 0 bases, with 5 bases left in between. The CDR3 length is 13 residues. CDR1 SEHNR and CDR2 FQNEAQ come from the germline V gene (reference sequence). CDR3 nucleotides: TGTGCCAGCAGCGGGGTCTCCTACAATGAGCAGTTCTTC. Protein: CASSGVSYNEQFF.

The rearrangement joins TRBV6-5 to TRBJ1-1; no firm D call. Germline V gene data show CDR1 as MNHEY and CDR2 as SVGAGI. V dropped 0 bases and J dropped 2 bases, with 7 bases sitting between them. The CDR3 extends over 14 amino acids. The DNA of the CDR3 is TGTGCCAGCAGTTACTCGCGGAGTAACACTGAAGCTTTCTTT. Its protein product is CASSYSRSNTEAFF.

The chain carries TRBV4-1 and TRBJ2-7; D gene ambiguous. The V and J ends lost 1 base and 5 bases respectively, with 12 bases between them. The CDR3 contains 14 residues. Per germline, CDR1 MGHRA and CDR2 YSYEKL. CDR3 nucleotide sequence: TGCGCCAGCAGCCAAGGACCCCTGTACCACGAGCAGTACTTC. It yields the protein CASSQGPLYHEQYF.

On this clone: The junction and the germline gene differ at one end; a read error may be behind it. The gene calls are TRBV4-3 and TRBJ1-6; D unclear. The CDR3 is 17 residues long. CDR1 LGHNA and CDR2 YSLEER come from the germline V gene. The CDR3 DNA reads TGCACCAGCAGCCAAGATCTGGGGAGCTCCTATAATTCACCCCTCCACTTT. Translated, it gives CTSSQDLGSSYNSPLHF.

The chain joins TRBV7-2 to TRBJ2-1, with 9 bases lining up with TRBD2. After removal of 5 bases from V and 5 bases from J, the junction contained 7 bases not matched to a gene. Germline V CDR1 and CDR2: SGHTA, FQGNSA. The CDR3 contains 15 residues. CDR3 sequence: CASSALAGGDNEQFF. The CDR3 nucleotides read TGTGCCAGCAGCGCCTTGGCGGGGGGGGACAATGAGCAGTTCTTC. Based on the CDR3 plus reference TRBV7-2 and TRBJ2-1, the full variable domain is GAGVSQSPSNKVTEKGKDVELRCDPISGHTALYWYRQSLGQGLEFLIYFQGNSAPDKSGLPSDRFSAERTGGSVSTLTIQRTQQEDSAVYLCASSALAGGDNEQFFGPGTRLTVL.

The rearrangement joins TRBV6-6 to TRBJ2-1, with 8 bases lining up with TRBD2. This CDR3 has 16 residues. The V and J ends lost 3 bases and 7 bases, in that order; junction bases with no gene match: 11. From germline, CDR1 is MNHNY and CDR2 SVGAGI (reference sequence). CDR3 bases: TGTGCCAGCAGTTATTCGACTAGCGTATTGGATAATGAGCAGTTCTTC. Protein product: CASSYSTSVLDNEQFF.

CDR3 protein: CASSPGPRTTYEWEQFF. As DNA, the CDR3 is TGCGCCAGCAGCCCGGGTCCAAGGACAACGTACGAATGGGAGCAGTTCTTC. V and J are TRBV5-1 and TRBJ2-1, with a tentative D call TRBD1 (5 bases). V was pared by 4 bases and J by 10 bases, with 27 bases between. The CDR3 runs 17 residues. The germline V gene has CDR1 SGHRS and CDR2 YFSETQ.

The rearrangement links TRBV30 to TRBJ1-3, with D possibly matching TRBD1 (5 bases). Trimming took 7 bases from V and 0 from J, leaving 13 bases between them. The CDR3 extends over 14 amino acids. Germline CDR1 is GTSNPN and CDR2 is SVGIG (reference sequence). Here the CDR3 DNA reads TGTGCCTCCAAGAGGGGCCTCTCTGGAAACACCATATATTTT. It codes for CASKRGLSGNTIYF.

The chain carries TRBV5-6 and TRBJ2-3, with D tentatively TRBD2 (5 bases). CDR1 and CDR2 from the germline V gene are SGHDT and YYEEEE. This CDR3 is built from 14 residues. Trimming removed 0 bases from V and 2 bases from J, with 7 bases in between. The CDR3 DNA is TGTGCCAGCAGCTTGGGACTAATCACAGATACGCAGTATTTT. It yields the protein CASSLGLITDTQYF.

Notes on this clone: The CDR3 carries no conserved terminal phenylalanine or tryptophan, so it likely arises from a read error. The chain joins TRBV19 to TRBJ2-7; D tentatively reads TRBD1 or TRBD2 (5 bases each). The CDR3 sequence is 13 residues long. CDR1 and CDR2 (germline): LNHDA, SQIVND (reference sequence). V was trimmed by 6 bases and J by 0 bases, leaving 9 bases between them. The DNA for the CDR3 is TGTGCCAGTAGGGCAGGGAGCTCCTACGAGCAGTACTCC. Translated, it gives CASRAGSSYEQYS.

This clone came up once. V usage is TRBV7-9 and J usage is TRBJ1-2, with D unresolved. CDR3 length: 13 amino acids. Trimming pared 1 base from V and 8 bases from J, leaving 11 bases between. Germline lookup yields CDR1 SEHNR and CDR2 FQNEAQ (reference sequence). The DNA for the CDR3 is TGTGCCAGCAGCTTAGGACAAGGATTCGGCTACACCTTC. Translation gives CASSLGQGFGYTF.

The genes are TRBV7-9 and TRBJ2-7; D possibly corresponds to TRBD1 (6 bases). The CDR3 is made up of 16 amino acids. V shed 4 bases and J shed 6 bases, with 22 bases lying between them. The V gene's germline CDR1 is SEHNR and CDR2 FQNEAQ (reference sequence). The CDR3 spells CASSSSRGHLKGEQYF. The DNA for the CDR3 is TGTGCCAGCAGCTCATCAAGGGGACACCTCAAGGGCGAGCAGTACTTC.

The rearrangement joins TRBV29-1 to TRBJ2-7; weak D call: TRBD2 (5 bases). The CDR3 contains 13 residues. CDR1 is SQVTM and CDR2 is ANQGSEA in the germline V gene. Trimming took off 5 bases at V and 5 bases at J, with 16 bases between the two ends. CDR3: CSVPSEGSNEQYF. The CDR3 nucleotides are TGCAGCGTTCCAAGTGAGGGTTCCAACGAGCAGTACTTC.

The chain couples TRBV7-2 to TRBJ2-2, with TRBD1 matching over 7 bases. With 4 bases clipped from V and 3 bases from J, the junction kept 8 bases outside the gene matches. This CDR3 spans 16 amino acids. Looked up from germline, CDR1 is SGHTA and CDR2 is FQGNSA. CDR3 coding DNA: TGTGCCAGCAGCTACAAGACAGGGTTGGACACCGGGGAGCTGTTTTTT. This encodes CASSYKTGLDTGELFF.

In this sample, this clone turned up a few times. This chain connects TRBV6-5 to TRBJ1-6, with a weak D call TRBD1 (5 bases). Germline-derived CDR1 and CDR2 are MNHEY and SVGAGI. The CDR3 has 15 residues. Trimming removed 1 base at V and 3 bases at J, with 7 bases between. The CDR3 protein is CASSYLGLYNSPLHF. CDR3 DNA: TGTGCCAGCAGTTACTTGGGACTCTATAATTCACCCCTCCACTTT.

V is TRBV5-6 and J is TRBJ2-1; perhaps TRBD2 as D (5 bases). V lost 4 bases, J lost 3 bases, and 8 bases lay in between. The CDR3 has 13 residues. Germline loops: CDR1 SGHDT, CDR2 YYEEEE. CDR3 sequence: CASSPGNYNEQFF. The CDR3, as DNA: TGTGCCAGCAGCCCGGGGAACTACAATGAGCAGTTCTTC.

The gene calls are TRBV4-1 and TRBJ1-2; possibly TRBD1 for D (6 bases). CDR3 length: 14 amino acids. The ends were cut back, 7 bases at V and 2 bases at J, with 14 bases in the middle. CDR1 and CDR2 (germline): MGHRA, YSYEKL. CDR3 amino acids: CASTNRAKNYGYTF. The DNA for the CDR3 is TGCGCCAGCACCAACAGGGCCAAGAACTATGGCTACACCTTC.

The chain's CDR3 is CASSQEPQGLDEAFF. CDR3 coding DNA: TGTGCCAGCAGCCAAGAGCCTCAGGGTTTAGATGAAGCTTTCTTT. The J gene is TRBJ1-1, the V gene TRBV4-2, with D perhaps TRBD1 (5 bases). This CDR3 contains 15 residues. Looked up from germline, CDR1 is LGHNA and CDR2 is YNFKEQ. V lost 0 bases and J 7 bases, leaving 15 bases between the germline ends.

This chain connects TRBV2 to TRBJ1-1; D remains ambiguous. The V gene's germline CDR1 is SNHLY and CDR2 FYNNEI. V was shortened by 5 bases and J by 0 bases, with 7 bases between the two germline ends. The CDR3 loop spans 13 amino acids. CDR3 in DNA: TGTGCCAGCAGTATAATCGTGAACACTGAAGCTTTCTTT. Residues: CASSIIVNTEAFF.